Below are 5 T cell receptor beta chains sequenced from a single sample in a study of OX40 agonist ivuxolimab in advanced cancers. Profiled with immunoSEQ multiplex PCR; TCRdb holds only in-frame clones, not every one. Among over 60,000 clones listed, over 80% were seen once. This material consisted of CD4+ or CD8+ T cells sorted from blood, taken in a trial of the OX40 agonist ivuxolimab. The receptors shown here come from an adult with an advanced solid tumor such as melanoma, head and neck, liver or kidney cancer.

The rearrangement uses TRBV11-2 and TRBJ2-3, with 12 bases fitting TRBD2. V lost 5 bases, J lost 5 bases, and 2 bases stayed unmatched. The CDR3 totals 14 residues. CDR1 SGHAT and CDR2 FQNNGV come from the germline V gene. As DNA, the CDR3 is TGTGCCAGCAGCGCTAGCGGGGGGGGAGATACGCAGTATTTT. Protein: CASSASGGGDTQYF.

V is TRBV6-1 and J is TRBJ2-1; D is perhaps TRBD2 (6 bases). CDR1 is MNHNS and CDR2 is SASEGT in the germline V gene. V lost 1 base to trimming and J lost 3 bases, with 10 bases between them. The CDR3 sequence is 15 residues long. CDR3 sequence (DNA): TGTGCCAGCAGTGAAGGGAGGGCCGGCTACAATGAGCAGTTCTTC. Its translation is CASSEGRAGYNEQFF.

In this sample, this clone turned up once. V and J are TRBV6-6 and TRBJ1-6; TRBD1 agrees at 8 bases. The CDR3 extends over 15 amino acids. CDR1 is MNHNY, CDR2 SVGAGI, per germline (reference sequence). J was trimmed by 3 bases and V by 6 bases; bases with no gene match: 4. As DNA, the CDR3 is TGTGCCAGCAGCCGACAGGGGAACTATAATTCACCCCTCCACTTT. This gives the protein CASSRQGNYNSPLHF.

As concerns this clone: A junction boundary mismatches the germline segment, possibly from a read error. V usage is TRBV6-6 and J usage is TRBJ1-2, with D possibly being TRBD1 (6 bases). Germline-derived CDR1 and CDR2 are MNHNY and SVGAGI (reference sequence). The CDR3 has 14 residues. The CDR3 DNA reads TGTGCCATCAGTGAGTGGACAGCTGGCGATGGCTACACCTTC. This codes for CAISEWTAGDGYTF.

This sequence joins TRBV7-9 and TRBJ2-3; D gene uncertain. The V and J ends lost 8 bases and 0 bases respectively, with 12 bases between them. The CDR3 has 14 residues. Germline CDR1 reads SEHNR; CDR2 reads FQNEAQ (reference sequence). The CDR3 protein is CASGTQSSTDTQYF. Written as DNA, the CDR3 is TGTGCCAGCGGAACACAGAGTAGCACAGATACGCAGTATTTT.